This TCR beta chain was sequenced for a study of blood T cell repertoires in COVID-19. The method was immunoSEQ multiplex PCR; TCRdb's version includes in-frame clones alone and lacks a portion of them. This table has 400,000 to 450,000 clones, around nine tenths appearing once. The germline V and J ends were trimmed by 3 bases and 2 bases, with 8 bases remaining between them. The CDR3 spans 13 residues. The germline CDR1 and CDR2 sequences are MNHEY and SVGEGT. The specimen sequenced was peripheral blood. The clonotype comes from a woman in her thirties or forties with COVID-19, enrolled during active disease. This sequence joins TRBV6-2 or TRBV6-3 and TRBJ2-7; D uncertain. CDR3 sequence: CASSYSSTYEQYF. Here the CDR3 DNA reads TGTGCCAGCAGTTATAGCAGCACCTACGAGCAGTACTTC.